This TCR beta chain was profiled in a study of blood T cell repertoires in COVID-19. Turning to the study itself: The United States, Italy and Spain were the sources of the acute and convalescent COVID-19 samples.

The table came from immunoSEQ multiplex PCR; TCRdb's copy has only in-frame clones and leaves some out. The profile shows hundreds of thousands of clones, around nine tenths of them singletons. Germline V gene sequence: CDR1 SGHDN, CDR2 FVKESK. The V end was cut by 4 bases, the J end by 4 bases, with 10 bases between. CDR3 length: 14 amino acids. The Seattle site enrolled patients during active infection and followed them longitudinally. The sequenced material came from peripheral blood. This TCR came from a man younger than 30 with COVID-19, enrolled during active disease. The V gene is TRBV14, the J gene TRBJ2-2; no reliable D call. This chain's CDR3 is CASSLLVSTGELFF. In nucleotides, the CDR3 is TGTGCCAGCAGCCTCCTTGTTTCCACCGGGGAGCTGTTTTTT.